What follows describes a single TCR beta chain. Its binding antigen is unknown. Per-base quality was not reported, and no clone a single base away is much larger than it. Genomic DNA was isolated from the sorted cells so that the TCRbeta CDR3 region could be sequenced. The immunoSEQ Assay was used to sequence the TCRbeta CDR3 regions. The immuneACCESS repertoire file appears here via TCRdb, limited to in-frame rearrangements. These files lack a portion of the clones; in checked studies, under half of the deficit traces to unresolved V genes, and the cause of the others is not known. Present in this sample are approximately 70,000 clones, 90% to 95% of which were seen just once. The ten top clones hold around 6.3% of the sample. The sample comes from a study of OX40 agonist ivuxolimab in advanced cancers. About the investigation overall: The costimulatory receptor OX40 (CD134) was targeted by ivuxolimab, a fully human IgG2 agonistic monoclonal antibody. Intravenous ivuxolimab was administered to patients every 2 weeks at six dose levels: 0.01, 0.1, 0.3, 1.5, 3 and 10 mg/kg. A male proportion of almost 85% and a mean age of about 60 years, ranging from 23 to 79, were recorded for the dose-escalation cohort. Three dose-escalation patients achieved partial responses, one with hepatocellular carcinoma and two with cutaneous melanoma. The purpose of peripheral TCRbeta sequencing was to test whether ivuxolimab changed TCR sequence diversity and led to clonal T-cell expansion. Patients were allowed to have had prior anti-PD-1, anti-PD-L1 or anti-CTLA-4 therapy, and approximately 41% of the dose-escalation patients had previously received checkpoint inhibitors. The paper covers the monotherapy dose-escalation part of the phase I ivuxolimab trial, which included N ≈ 54 patients. Of the roughly 54 dose-escalation patients, hepatocellular carcinoma was present in 19, melanoma in around 15, renal cell carcinoma in 9 and head and neck cancer in 9. The paper as a whole reports these results and caveats: After ivuxolimab, CD8+ T cells had more expanded clones than CD4+ T cells on average. Clonal expansion of both CD4+ and CD8+ blood T cells was observed from baseline to week 6 at doses 0.1 to 3.0 mg/kg. The antigen specificity of the clonally expanded peripheral T cells was not determined. In the 0.1-3.0 mg/kg groups, partial responders were among the patients with the lowest normalized peripheral clonal expansion, particularly in CD8+ T cells. Low levels of normalized T-cell clonal expansion were also seen in some patients who did not respond.

Reading from cysteine to phenylalanine, the CDR3 counts 11 amino acids. CDR3 DNA only is kept here, 33 bases in frame from base 1. V lost 6 bases and J lost 7 bases, and the count of bases not matched to a germline gene is 2. In the germline V gene, CDR1 corresponds to MNHEY and CDR2 to SVGAGI. The trial excluded patients who had a history of autoimmune disease or were on systemic immunosuppression. In every dose cohort, peripheral blood was drawn for TCR sequencing at baseline, cycle 4 day 1, and cycle 7 day 1. Samples were obtained from an open-label, multicenter, first-in-human phase I dose-escalation trial of ivuxolimab. Adults with locally advanced or metastatic melanoma, renal cell carcinoma, hepatocellular carcinoma or head and neck squamous cell carcinoma were enrolled in the trial. Before TCR sequencing, CD4+ T cells and CD8+ T cells from peripheral blood were sorted into separate populations.

The sample was CD4+ or CD8+ T cells sorted from blood, taken in a trial of the OX40 agonist ivuxolimab. Recombination joined TRBV6-5 with TRBJ2-5, with TRBD2 matching 7 junction bases. This TCR came from an adult with an advanced solid tumor such as melanoma, head and neck, liver or kidney cancer. The nucleotides read TGTGCCAGCAGAGGGAGGGGGACCCAGTACTTC. The encoded protein is CASRGRGTQYF.